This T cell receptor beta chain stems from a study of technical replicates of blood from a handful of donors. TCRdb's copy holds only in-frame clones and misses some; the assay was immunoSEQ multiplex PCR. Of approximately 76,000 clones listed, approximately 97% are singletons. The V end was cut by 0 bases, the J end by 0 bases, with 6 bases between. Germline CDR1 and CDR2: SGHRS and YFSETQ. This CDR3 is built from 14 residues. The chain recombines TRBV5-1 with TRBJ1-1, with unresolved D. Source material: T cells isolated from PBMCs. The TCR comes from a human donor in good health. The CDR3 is CASSLESMNTEAFF. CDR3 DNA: TGCGCCAGCAGCTTGGAATCCATGAACACTGAAGCTTTCTTT.